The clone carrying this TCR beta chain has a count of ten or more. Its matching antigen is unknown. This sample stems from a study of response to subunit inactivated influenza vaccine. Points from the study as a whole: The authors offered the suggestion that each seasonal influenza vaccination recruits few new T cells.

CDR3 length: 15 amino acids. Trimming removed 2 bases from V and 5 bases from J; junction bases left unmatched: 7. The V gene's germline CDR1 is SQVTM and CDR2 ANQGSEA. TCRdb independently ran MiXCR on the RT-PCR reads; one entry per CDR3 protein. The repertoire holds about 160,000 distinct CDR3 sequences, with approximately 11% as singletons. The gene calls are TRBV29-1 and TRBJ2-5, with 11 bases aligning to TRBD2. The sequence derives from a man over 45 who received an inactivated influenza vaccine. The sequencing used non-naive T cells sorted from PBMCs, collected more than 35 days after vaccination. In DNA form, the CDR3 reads TGCAGCGTTGAATTCACTAGCGGGAGTCGGGAGACCCAGTACTTC. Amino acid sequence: CSVEFTSGSRETQYF.